This T cell receptor beta chain is from a study of graft-versus-host responses after intestinal transplantation. About the research overall: Multivisceral, liver-intestinal, or isolated intestinal grafts went to recipients. Whole-study results and caveats: Declining HvG levels early post-transplant were linked to peak circulating GvH clone levels. Ileal or blood samples showed some GvH clones first, and such clones were also found in recipient marrow. Individuals who had graft-donor T cell macrochimerism had allografts that showed high graft-versus-host to host-versus-graft clonal ratios.

A note on this clone: Its antigen remains unidentified.

Method: immunoSEQ multiplex PCR; TCRdb's copy keeps in-frame clones and lacks some. The sample yields around 90,000 clones, 80% to 95% seen once. The source material was unstimulated CD8+ T cells sorted from spleen or lymph node cells, sampled before transplant. This clonotype originated in a human donor who was the organ donor for an intestinal transplant.

CDR3 amino acids: CASSLVPGEQYF. The CDR3 DNA sequence: TGTGCCAGCAGCTTAGTCCCGGGCGAGCAGTACTTC. The chain carries TRBV7-8 and TRBJ2-7; D is ambiguous. Trimming pared 1 base from V and 6 bases from J, leaving 7 bases between. In germline, CDR1 is SGHVS, CDR2 FQNEAQ. There are 12 residues in the CDR3. The entire variable domain, with the rest obtained from reference TRBV7-8 and TRBJ2-7, is as follows: GAGVSQSPRYKVAKRGQDVALRCDPISGHVSLFWYQQALGQGPEFLTYFQNEAQLDKSGLPSDRFFAERPEGSVSTLKIQRTQQEDSAVYLCASSLVPGEQYFGPGTRLTVT.